Each of the 11 T cell receptor beta chains below was sequenced from the same sample in a study of T cell responses to AZD1222 COVID-19 vaccine. Assay used: immunoSEQ multiplex PCR; TCRdb lists only in-frame clones, some missing. The sample yields some 200,000 clones, 90% to 95% seen once. This material consisted of peripheral blood, taken 28 days after the second dose of the MenACWY control vaccine. The receptors stem from an adult who received the MenACWY meningococcal vaccine as a control.

The chain employs TRBV25-1 and TRBJ2-5; D unresolved. The length of the CDR3 is 12 residues. CDR1 and CDR2 (germline): MGHDK, SYGVNS. V was clipped by 6 bases and J by 1 base, with 6 bases between them. The DNA for the CDR3 is TGTGCCAGCAGCGGCAGCCAAGAGACCCAGTACTTC. Protein product: CASSGSQETQYF.

The rearrangement links TRBV5-6 to TRBJ2-7, with D maybe TRBD2 (6 bases). The V end lost 4 bases, the J end lost 4 bases, and 15 bases lay between the germline ends. This CDR3 has 14 residues. From germline, CDR1 is SGHDT and CDR2 YYEEEE. Here the CDR3 DNA reads TGTGCCAGCAGCACCCCGGGACTCGGGTACGAGCAGTACTTC. Translating gives CASSTPGLGYEQYF.

This chain joins TRBV28 and TRBJ2-7; a possible D gene is TRBD2 (6 bases). CDR3 length equals 14 residues. Trimming cost V 6 bases and J 2 bases, with 14 bases left between them. Germline loops: CDR1 MDHEN, CDR2 SYDVKM. Written as DNA, the CDR3 is TGTGCCAGCAGACCCCGGGACTCAACCTACGAGCAGTACTTC. Its protein is CASRPRDSTYEQYF. Drawing the rest from reference TRBV28 and TRBJ2-7, the complete variable domain is DVKVTQSSRYLVKRTGEKVFLECVQDMDHENMFWYRQDPGLGLRLIYFSYDVKMKEKGDIPEGYSVSREKKERFSLILESASTNQTSMYLCASRPRDSTYEQYFGPGTRLTVT.

The chain carries TRBV28 and TRBJ2-5, with a possible D match to TRBD2 (6 bases). V lost 6 bases and J 2 bases, leaving 13 bases between the germline ends. CDR3 length: 14 residues. Germline V gives CDR1 MDHEN, CDR2 SYDVKM. The CDR3 DNA is TGTGCCAGCAGGGGGGGACCTTTACAAGAGACCCAGTACTTC. This sequence encodes CASRGGPLQETQYF.

The rearrangement uses TRBV7-3 and TRBJ1-3; D might be TRBD1 (6 bases). Trimming pared 7 bases from V and 0 bases from J, leaving 25 bases between. Germline V gene lookup returns CDR1 SGHTA and CDR2 FQGTGA. The CDR3 sequence is 19 residues long. The CDR3 region is CASTRSGAEDGRSGNTIYF. The CDR3 DNA is TGTGCCAGCACCCGGTCAGGGGCTGAGGACGGCCGCTCTGGAAACACCATATATTTT.

This chain joins TRBV7-9 and TRBJ1-2; tentative D call: TRBD1 (6 bases). The germline CDR1 and CDR2 sequences are SEHNR and FQNEAQ (reference sequence). The CDR3 sequence is 15 residues long. The ends were cut back, 4 bases at V and 2 bases at J, with 14 bases in the middle. CDR3: CASSSPEGTNYGYTF. The DNA of the CDR3 is TGTGCCAGCAGCTCCCCGGAGGGGACAAACTATGGCTACACCTTC. The full variable domain, with the rest looked up from reference TRBV7-9 and TRBJ1-2, is DTGVSQNPRHKITKRGQNVTFRCDPISEHNRLYWYRQTLGQGPEFLTYFQNEAQLEKSRLLSDRFSAERPKGSFSTLEIQRTEQGDSAMYLCASSSPEGTNYGYTFGSGTRLTVV.

This clone was found once. The V and J genes are TRBV18 and TRBJ1-3; 9 bases match TRBD1. From germline, CDR1 is KGHSH and CDR2 LQKENI. The CDR3 covers 16 residues. With 5 bases clipped from V and 0 bases from J, the junction kept 5 bases outside the gene matches. This CDR3 reads CASSGQGPDSGNTIYF. The CDR3 DNA follows: TGTGCCAGCTCAGGACAGGGGCCGGACTCTGGAAACACCATATATTTT.

V is TRBV7-3 and J is TRBJ2-7, with 7 nucleotides matching TRBD1. Germline V gene lookup returns CDR1 SGHTA and CDR2 FQGTGA. The CDR3 sequence is 15 residues long. The V gene end was trimmed by 2 bases and the J gene end by 0 bases; junction bases not matched to a gene: 4. In DNA, the CDR3 is TGTGCCAGCAGCTTAGATAGGGGGCCCTCCTACGAGCAGTACTTC. This encodes CASSLDRGPSYEQYF.

DNA for the CDR3: TGTGCCAGCAGACTGAGGACAGCGAACACCGGGGAGCTGTTTTTT. It is translated as CASRLRTANTGELFF. The chain joins TRBV5-8 to TRBJ2-2, with D possibly being TRBD1 (6 bases). The V gene lost 5 bases and the J gene lost 0 bases, with 11 bases spanning the gap. The germline V gene encodes CDR1 SGHTS and CDR2 YDEGEE. The CDR3 has 15 residues.

J is TRBJ2-5 and V is TRBV6-5, with D uncertain. This CDR3 region has 13 residues. Trimming shortened V by 0 bases and J by 2 bases, and 4 bases separated the two germline ends. The germline gives CDR1 MNHEY, CDR2 SVGAGI. The CDR3 sequence is CASSYSMQETQYF. Written as DNA, the CDR3 is TGTGCCAGCAGTTACTCTATGCAAGAGACCCAGTACTTC.

J is TRBJ1-2 and V is TRBV16, with D maybe TRBD1 (5 bases). V lost 0 bases, J lost 4 bases, and 12 bases lay in between. The CDR3 loop spans 15 amino acids. CDR1 and CDR2 (germline): KGHSY, FQNENV. As DNA, the CDR3 is TGTGCCAGCAGCCAATCGACCCAGGGCGGCTATGGCTACACCTTC. Translating gives CASSQSTQGGYGYTF. Complete variable domain (other parts from reference TRBV16 and TRBJ1-2): GEEVAQTPKHLVRGEGQKAKLYCAPIKGHSYVFWYQQVLKNEFKFLISFQNENVFDETGMPKERFSAKCLPNSPCSLEIQATKLEDSAVYFCASSQSTQGGYGYTFGSGTRLTVV.